This passage covers 8 T cell receptor beta chains from one sample sequenced in a study of OX40 agonist ivuxolimab in advanced cancers. TCRdb keeps only in-frame clones here, not all; method: immunoSEQ multiplex PCR. In the table there are approximately 47,000 clones, roughly 90% of which are singletons. The sequenced sample was CD4+ or CD8+ T cells sorted from blood, obtained in a trial of the OX40 agonist ivuxolimab. Receptors were obtained from an adult with an advanced solid tumor such as melanoma, head and neck, liver or kidney cancer.

The chain has TRBV4-2 and TRBJ1-5, with TRBD1 identical over 7 bases. CDR3 length: 15 residues. Per the germline V gene, CDR1 is LGHNA and CDR2 is YNFKEQ. Unmatched junction bases numbered 9, after V lost 3 bases and J lost 7 bases. The CDR3 loop is CASSQAQGLGQPQHF. For the CDR3, the DNA is TGTGCCAGCAGCCAGGCACAGGGGCTGGGGCAGCCCCAGCATTTT.

The V gene is TRBV6-1, the J gene TRBJ1-5; 9 bases fit TRBD1. Germline V lookup: CDR1 MNHNS, CDR2 SASEGT. J lost 3 bases, V lost 7 bases, and 4 bases had no gene match. This CDR3 spans 14 amino acids. This CDR3 is CASNPQGANQPQHF. In DNA, the CDR3 is TGTGCCAGCAATCCACAGGGGGCCAATCAGCCCCAGCATTTT.

This clone came up a few times. The genes are TRBV5-5 and TRBJ2-7; TRBD1 matches 10 bases. Trimming at V came to 0 bases and at J to 4 bases, leaving 4 bases not matched to a gene. The CDR3 spans 15 residues. Looked up from germline, CDR1 is SGHKS and CDR2 is YYEKEE (reference sequence). The CDR3 sequence: CASSLAGTGEYEQYF. The CDR3 coding sequence is TGTGCCAGCAGCTTGGCCGGGACAGGGGAATACGAGCAGTACTTC.

This clone was counted between two and nine times. This sequence joins TRBV4-2 and TRBJ2-1; 11 positions match TRBD2. The V segment lost 1 base and the J segment 6 bases; nucleotides outside the gene matches: 5. Germline CDR1 is LGHNA and CDR2 is YNFKEQ. The CDR3 runs to 16 residues. The CDR3 DNA follows: TGTGCCAGCAGCCAAGTGCGTCTAGCGGGAGGCAATGAGCAGTTCTTC. Its translation: CASSQVRLAGGNEQFF.

The J gene is TRBJ1-1, the V gene TRBV19, with D tentatively TRBD1 (6 bases). The germline V gene has CDR1 LNHDA and CDR2 SQIVND (reference sequence). The CDR3 has 13 amino acids. V was pared by 6 bases and J by 2 bases, with 10 bases between. In DNA, the CDR3 is TGTGCCAGTAGAAACAGGGAAAACACTGAAGCTTTCTTT. Protein sequence: CASRNRENTEAFF.

The chain's CDR3 is CASSLKRVAPSSYNEQFF. Written as DNA, the CDR3 is TGTGCCAGCAGCCTAAAAAGGGTAGCACCAAGCTCCTACAATGAGCAGTTCTTC. This chain uses TRBV7-9 with TRBJ2-1; D is unresolved. CDR1 and CDR2 from the germline V gene are SEHNR and FQNEAQ (reference sequence). Trimming took off 5 bases at V and 0 bases at J, with 20 bases between the two ends. The CDR3 is 18 amino acids.

A word on this clone: Germline is not matched at one junction end, which may reflect a read error. This chain joins TRBV5-4 and TRBJ2-7; D remains unclear. Germline V gives CDR1 SGHNT, CDR2 YYREEE (reference sequence). The CDR3 runs 16 residues. The CDR3 region is CASSQAQKAGSYEQCF. The CDR3 DNA sequence: TGTGCCAGCAGCCAAGCTCAAAAAGCTGGCTCCTACGAGCAGTGCTTC. Full variable domain (remainder filled in from reference TRBV5-4 and TRBJ2-7): ETGVTQSPTHLIKTRGQQVTLRCSSQSGHNTVSWYQQALGQGPQFIFQYYREEENGRGNFPPRFSGLQFPNYSSELNVNALELDDSALYLCASSQAQKAGSYEQCFGPGTRLTVT.

The chain combines TRBV7-2 with TRBJ2-1, with TRBD2 matching over 7 bases. The CDR3 has 15 residues. The V gene's germline CDR1 is SGHTA and CDR2 FQGNSA. Trimming at V came to 5 bases and at J to 3 bases, leaving 7 bases not matched to a gene. The CDR3 nucleotides are TGTGCCAGCAGCCTCGGACTAGATGGCTACAATGAGCAGTTCTTC. Its translation: CASSLGLDGYNEQFF.